The entry below gives a single TCR beta chain sequence along with its context. This sample is drawn from a study of cytomegalovirus exposure and HLA in healthy donors. This CDR3 comprises 15 residues. The germline gives CDR1 SGHVS, CDR2 FQNEAQ. Trimming took off 4 bases at V and 5 bases at J, with 17 bases between the two ends. Use of 60 Vbeta and 13 Jbeta primers characterized the PCR. TCRdb's table, derived via immunoSEQ multiplex PCR, lists solely in-frame clones and lacks some. This table has under 65,000 clones, around 82% appearing once. The sequenced material came from PBMCs. J is TRBJ1-1 and V is TRBV7-8; tentatively, D is TRBD1 (5 bases). The receptor was derived from a woman aged 18-29 years in good health and CMV-seronegative. In DNA, the CDR3 is TGTGCCAGCAGCTCCTTGCTGGGGGGGAGTACTGAAGCTTTCTTT. Residues: CASSSLLGGSTEAFF.